The 5 T cell receptor beta chains presented below share a single source sample, sequenced in a study of T cell repertoires in cytomegalovirus infection. TCRdb re-analysed the reads in MiXCR, keeping a single row per CDR3 protein. The sample holds roughly 990,000 distinct CDR3 sequences, around 31% seen once. These receptors lack a known antigen. The sample here was cultured CD8+ T cells from PBMCs, taken from culture after CMV antigen stimulation. The source of these receptors is a human donor in good health (CMV status not recorded). Some clones in this sample may be carry-over from other donors' samples.

Only a few counts were recorded for this clonotype. The chain couples TRBV11-1 to TRBJ2-7, with D perhaps TRBD2 (5 bases). Germline V gene data show CDR1 as SGHAT and CDR2 as FQDESV (reference sequence). This CDR3 has 15 residues. Trimming removed 4 bases from V and 3 bases from J, with 16 bases in between. The CDR3 spells CASSSPASGFYEQYF. DNA of the CDR3: TGTGCCAGCAGCTCACCCGCATCGGGATTCTACGAGCAGTACTTC. The full variable domain, completed using reference TRBV11-1 and TRBJ2-7, is EAEVAQSPRYKITEKSQAVAFWCDPISGHATLYWYRQILGQGPELLVQFQDESVVDDSQLPKDRFSAERLKGVDSTLKIQPAELGDSAMYLCASSSPASGFYEQYFGPGTRLTVT.

The gene calls are TRBV12-3 or TRBV12-4 and TRBJ2-3, with TRBD2 matching over 12 bases. The ends lost 6 bases at V and 5 bases at J; junction bases unmatched: 9. This CDR3 is built from 16 residues. The CDR3 here is CASSPGLAGDLDTQYF. For the CDR3, the DNA is TGTGCCAGCAGCCCGGGACTAGCGGGCGACCTAGATACGCAGTATTTT.

This clonotype was picked up a small number of times. The V and J genes are TRBV27 and TRBJ2-7; perhaps TRBD2 as D (7 bases). Germline CDR1 and CDR2: MNHEY and SMNVEV (reference sequence). This CDR3 is 14 amino acids long. The germline V and J ends were trimmed by 5 bases and 3 bases, with 14 bases remaining between them. The CDR3 DNA reads TGTGCCAGCAGTCCCCGGGGGGCAGTCTACGAGCAGTACGTC. Its protein is CASSPRGAVYEQYV.

This chain connects TRBV7-6 to TRBJ2-7; D might be TRBD2 (6 bases). This CDR3 is 13 amino acids long. Deletions cut 5 bases from V and 1 base from J, with 9 bases between. Germline CDR1 is SGHVS and CDR2 is FNYEAQ. CDR3 loop: CASSRGLSYEQYF. The CDR3 region has the DNA TGTGCCAGCAGCCGGGGACTGTCCTACGAGCAGTACTTC.

The chain couples TRBV27 to TRBJ2-7; D is unclear. The germline CDR1 and CDR2 sequences are MNHEY and SMNVEV (reference sequence). Trimming stripped 6 bases from V and 3 bases from J, with 15 bases between. The CDR3 has 14 amino acids. The CDR3 sequence is CASSLSGQVYEQYF. CDR3 sequence (DNA): TGTGCCAGCAGCCTTAGTGGCCAGGTCTACGAGCAGTACTTC.